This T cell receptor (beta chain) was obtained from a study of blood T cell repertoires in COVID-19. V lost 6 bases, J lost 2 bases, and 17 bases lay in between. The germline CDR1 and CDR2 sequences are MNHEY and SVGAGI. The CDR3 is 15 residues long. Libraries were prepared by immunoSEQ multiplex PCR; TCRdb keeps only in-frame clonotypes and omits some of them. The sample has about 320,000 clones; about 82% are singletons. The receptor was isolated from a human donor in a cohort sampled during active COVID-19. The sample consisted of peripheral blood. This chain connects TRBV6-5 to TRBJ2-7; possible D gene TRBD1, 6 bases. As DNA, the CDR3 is TGTGCCAGCAGCCGCCCAGGACAGAATCCCTACGAGCAGTACTTC. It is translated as CASSRPGQNPYEQYF.